These 16 T cell receptor beta chains were sequenced from one sample in a study of type 1 regulatory T cells. TCRdb re-analysed the reads in MiXCR, keeping a single row per CDR3 protein. The sample shows about 100,000 distinct CDR3 sequences, roughly 31% of them seen only once. The material sequenced was CD4+ T cells, either the whole sample or a sorted fraction (not recorded which). The source of these receptors is a human donor in good health.

This clonotype was picked up a small number of times. The chain couples TRBV9 to TRBJ2-1; tentatively, D is TRBD1 or TRBD2 (6 bases each). V lost 0 bases and J 10 bases, leaving 23 bases between the germline ends. The CDR3 runs to 17 residues. Germline V gene data show CDR1 as SGDLS and CDR2 as YYNGEE. CDR3 sequence: CASSVEGGGGPLREQFF. CDR3 coding DNA: TGTGCCAGCAGCGTAGAAGGAGGAGGGGGGCCCTTGAGGGAGCAGTTCTTC.

The chain uses TRBV5-1 and TRBJ1-1; D is ambiguous. The CDR3 is 14 residues long. Trimming shortened V by 0 bases and J by 1 base, and 7 bases separated the two germline ends. Germline V gene lookup returns CDR1 SGHRS and CDR2 YFSETQ. The CDR3 DNA reads TGCGCCAGCAGCTTGGTCCCTGAGAACACTGAAGCTTTCTTT. Protein product: CASSLVPENTEAFF.

The chain recombines TRBV18 with TRBJ2-7, with TRBD1 matching 8 bases. The CDR3 length is 15 residues. CDR1 and CDR2 from the germline V gene are KGHSH and LQKENI. V shed 6 bases, J shed 3 bases, and the junction held 10 bases outside the gene matches. CDR3 sequence: CASSLEQGVGYEQYF. Written as DNA, the CDR3 is TGTGCCAGCTCCCTTGAACAGGGGGTGGGCTACGAGCAGTACTTC.

Only a few counts were recorded for this clonotype. The chain links TRBV10-3 to TRBJ2-3; 9 bases match TRBD1. CDR1 and CDR2 (germline): ENHRY, SYGVKD. Trimming took 8 bases from V and 2 from J; bases not matched to a gene: 5. This CDR3 is 14 amino acids long. The chain's CDR3 is CAIGGTGITDTQYF. CDR3 sequence (DNA): TGTGCCATCGGCGGGACAGGGATCACAGATACGCAGTATTTT.

The chain uses TRBV3-1 and TRBJ2-7, with 7 bases lining up with TRBD2. The CDR3 extends over 15 amino acids. V dropped 1 base and J dropped 2; count of bases not matched to a gene: 5. Germline lookup yields CDR1 LGHDT and CDR2 YNNKEL (reference sequence). As DNA, the CDR3 is TGTGCCAGCAGCCAAGGGTCTAGCGGAGCCTACGAGCAGTACTTC. Protein: CASSQGSSGAYEQYF.

This clonotype was detected only once. The chain combines TRBV5-1 with TRBJ2-2; 8 nucleotides line up with TRBD1. Germline CDR1 reads SGHRS; CDR2 reads YFSETQ. This CDR3 comprises 14 residues. Unmatched junction bases numbered 5, after V lost 3 bases and J lost 7 bases. The CDR3 region is CASSSGGASGELFF. Written as DNA, the CDR3 is TGCGCCAGCAGCTCAGGGGGCGCGAGCGGGGAGCTGTTTTTT. The complete variable domain, with remaining parts taken from reference TRBV5-1 and TRBJ2-2, reads KAGVTQTPRYLIKTRGQQVTLSCSPISGHRSVSWYQQTPGQGLQFLFEYFSETQRNKGNFPGRFSGRQFSNSRSEMNVSTLELGDSALYLCASSSGGASGELFFGEGSRLTVL.

V usage is TRBV7-8 and J usage is TRBJ2-3; D uncertain. The V gene's germline CDR1 is SGHVS and CDR2 FQNEAQ. This CDR3 comprises 12 residues. Trimming removed 5 bases from V and 5 bases from J, with 8 bases in between. CDR3 in DNA: TGTGCCAGCAGCCGCGGTATAGATACGCAGTATTTT. This codes for CASSRGIDTQYF.

This clonotype was detected once. The rearrangement uses TRBV7-8 and TRBJ2-4; unclear D gene. Deletions cut 4 bases from V and 3 bases from J, with 10 bases between. The germline gives CDR1 SGHVS, CDR2 FQNEAQ. The length of the CDR3 is 14 residues. CDR3 sequence (DNA): TGTGCCAGCAGCTCGGGTACCAACAAAAACATTCAGTACTTC. Protein: CASSSGTNKNIQYF.

On this clonotype itself: The CDR3 end shows no conserved phenylalanine or tryptophan, and so a read error is likely. V usage is TRBV6-5 and J usage is TRBJ2-7, with 8 nucleotides matching TRBD2. The CDR3 is 15 amino acids. The trim removed 1 base at V and 4 bases at J, leaving 6 bases unmatched. CDR1 and CDR2 (germline): MNHEY, SVGAGI. The chain's CDR3 is CASSYYASGSYEQYL. In nucleotides, the CDR3 is TGTGCCAGCAGTTACTACGCTAGCGGGTCGTACGAGCAGTACCTC.

This clonotype has just a few counts. The chain couples TRBV14 to TRBJ2-7; 8 bases agree with TRBD2. CDR3 length: 15 amino acids. The ends lost 0 bases at V and 4 bases at J; junction bases unmatched: 5. The V gene's germline CDR1 is SGHDN and CDR2 FVKESK. The CDR3 nucleotides read TGTGCCAGCAGCCAAGAGATTAGCGGGACGTACGAGCAGTACTTC. This gives the protein CASSQEISGTYEQYF.

The rearrangement uses TRBV5-1 and TRBJ2-1, with D maybe TRBD2 (6 bases). V lost 4 bases and J 6 bases, leaving 8 bases between the germline ends. This CDR3 contains 12 residues. Germline loops: CDR1 SGHRS, CDR2 YFSETQ. The chain's CDR3 is CASSPTSNEQFF. The CDR3 DNA is TGCGCCAGCAGCCCGACTAGCAATGAGCAGTTCTTC.

This clonotype was detected a few times. CDR3 region: CSVGGEVGYEQYF. Here the CDR3 DNA reads TGCAGCGTTGGGGGCGAGGTAGGCTACGAGCAGTACTTC. This rearrangement joins TRBV29-1 to TRBJ2-7, with TRBD1 as a possible D gene (5 bases). The germline V gene encodes CDR1 SQVTM and CDR2 ANQGSEA. This CDR3 spans 13 amino acids. The V end lost 4 bases, the J end lost 3 bases, and 13 bases lay between the germline ends.

This chain uses TRBV7-2 with TRBJ2-7; D is tentatively TRBD1 or TRBD2 (5 bases each). Germline CDR1 and CDR2: SGHTA and FQGNSA. Between the trimmed V and J ends, which lost 5 bases and 3 bases, there was a span of 17 bases. The CDR3 is 15 residues long. DNA of the CDR3: TGTGCCAGCAGCCGAATAGGGACGGATCTCTACGAGCAGTACTTC. It encodes CASSRIGTDLYEQYF.

V is TRBV7-9 and J is TRBJ2-3, with D perhaps matching TRBD2 (5 bases). The ends were cut back, 6 bases at V and 0 bases at J, with 16 bases in the middle. The CDR3 is made up of 16 amino acids. Germline lookup yields CDR1 SEHNR and CDR2 FQNEAQ (reference sequence). The CDR3 DNA follows: TGTGCCAGCAGTCGGGGAGCGAGTATTAGCACAGATACGCAGTATTTT. Protein product: CASSRGASISTDTQYF.

Note on this clonotype: The junction and the germline gene differ at one end; a read error may be behind it. This chain connects TRBV3-1 to TRBJ2-1; the D gene is possibly TRBD2 (5 bases). CDR1 and CDR2 from the germline V gene are LGHDT and YNNKEL (reference sequence). This CDR3 region has 14 residues. The CDR3 reads CASSQDPFRGAPLF. The CDR3 region has the DNA TGTGCCAGCAGCCAAGACCCCTTTCGGGGTGCCCCGCTCTTC.

In this sample, this clonotype turned up a few times. V usage is TRBV9 and J usage is TRBJ1-4, with D perhaps matching TRBD1 (5 bases). Per the germline V gene, CDR1 is SGDLS and CDR2 is YYNGEE. This CDR3 is built from 13 residues. V was pared by 4 bases and J by 11 bases, with 15 bases between. CDR3: CASSRGGLGKLFF. The CDR3 nucleotides are TGTGCCAGCAGCCGGGGGGGTTTAGGCAAACTGTTTTTT. The complete variable domain, with remaining parts taken from reference TRBV9 and TRBJ1-4, reads DSGVTQTPKHLITATGQRVTLRCSPRSGDLSVYWYQQSLDQGLQFLIQYYNGEERAKGNILERFSAQQFPDLHSELNLSSLELGDSALYFCASSRGGLGKLFFGSGTQLSVL.